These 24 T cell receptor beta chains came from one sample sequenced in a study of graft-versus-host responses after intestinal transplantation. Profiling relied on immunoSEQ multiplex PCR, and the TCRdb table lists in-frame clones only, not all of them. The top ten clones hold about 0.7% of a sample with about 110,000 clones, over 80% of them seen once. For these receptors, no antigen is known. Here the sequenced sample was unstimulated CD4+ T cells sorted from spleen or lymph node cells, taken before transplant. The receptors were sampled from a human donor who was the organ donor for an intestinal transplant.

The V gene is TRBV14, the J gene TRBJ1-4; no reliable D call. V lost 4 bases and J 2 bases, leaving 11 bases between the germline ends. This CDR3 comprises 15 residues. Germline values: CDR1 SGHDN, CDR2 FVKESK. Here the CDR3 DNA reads TGTGCCAGCAGCCCGCGACACTATACTAATGAAAAACTGTTTTTT. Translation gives CASSPRHYTNEKLFF.

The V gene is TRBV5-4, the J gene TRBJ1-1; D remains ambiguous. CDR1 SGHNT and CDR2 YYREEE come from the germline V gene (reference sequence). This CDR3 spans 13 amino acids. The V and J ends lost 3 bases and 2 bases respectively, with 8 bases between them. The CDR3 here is CASSSVINTEAFF. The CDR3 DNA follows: TGTGCCAGCAGCTCGGTTATAAACACTGAAGCTTTCTTT.

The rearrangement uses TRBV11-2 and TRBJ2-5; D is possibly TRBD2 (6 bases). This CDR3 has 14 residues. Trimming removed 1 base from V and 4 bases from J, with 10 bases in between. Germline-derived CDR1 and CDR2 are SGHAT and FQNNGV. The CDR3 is CASSLVGRRETQYF. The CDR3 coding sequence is TGTGCCAGCAGCTTAGTGGGGAGGAGAGAGACCCAGTACTTC.

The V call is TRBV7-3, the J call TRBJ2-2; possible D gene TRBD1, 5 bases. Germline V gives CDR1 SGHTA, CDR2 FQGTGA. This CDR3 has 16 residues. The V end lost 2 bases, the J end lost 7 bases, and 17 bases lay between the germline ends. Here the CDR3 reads CASSLLGPTQGGELFF. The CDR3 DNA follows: TGTGCCAGCAGCTTATTAGGGCCGACTCAGGGCGGGGAGCTGTTTTTT.

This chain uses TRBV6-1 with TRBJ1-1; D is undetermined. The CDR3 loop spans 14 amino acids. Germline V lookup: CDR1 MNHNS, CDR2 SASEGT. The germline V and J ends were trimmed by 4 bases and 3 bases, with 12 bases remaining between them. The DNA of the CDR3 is TGTGCCAGCAGTGTACGAGGCGCGGACACTGAAGCTTTCTTT. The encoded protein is CASSVRGADTEAFF.

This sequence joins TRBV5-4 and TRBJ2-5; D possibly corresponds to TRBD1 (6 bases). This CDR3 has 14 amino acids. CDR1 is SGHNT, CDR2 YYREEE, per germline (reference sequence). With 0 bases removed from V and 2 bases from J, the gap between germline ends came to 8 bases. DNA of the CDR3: TGTGCCAGCAGCTTGGAGGGGGTTCAAGAGACCCAGTACTTC. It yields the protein CASSLEGVQETQYF.

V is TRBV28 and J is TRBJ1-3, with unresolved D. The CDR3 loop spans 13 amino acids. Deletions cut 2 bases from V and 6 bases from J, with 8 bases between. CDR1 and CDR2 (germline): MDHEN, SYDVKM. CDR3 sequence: CASSLHTVNTIYF. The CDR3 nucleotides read TGTGCCAGCAGTTTACATACAGTAAACACCATATATTTT.

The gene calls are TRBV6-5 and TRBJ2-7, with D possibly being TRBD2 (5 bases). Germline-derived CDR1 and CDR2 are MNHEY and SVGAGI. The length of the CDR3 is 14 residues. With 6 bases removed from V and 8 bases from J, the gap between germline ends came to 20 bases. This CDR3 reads CASRRGALSSQQYF. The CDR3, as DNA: TGTGCCAGCAGACGGGGAGCTTTAAGTTCTCAGCAGTACTTC.

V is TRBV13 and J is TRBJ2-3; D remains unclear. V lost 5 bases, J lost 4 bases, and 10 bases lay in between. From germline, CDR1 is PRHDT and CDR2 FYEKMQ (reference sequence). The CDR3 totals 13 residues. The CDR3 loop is CASSVQRPDTQYF. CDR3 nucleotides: TGTGCCAGCAGCGTACAAAGGCCAGATACGCAGTATTTT.

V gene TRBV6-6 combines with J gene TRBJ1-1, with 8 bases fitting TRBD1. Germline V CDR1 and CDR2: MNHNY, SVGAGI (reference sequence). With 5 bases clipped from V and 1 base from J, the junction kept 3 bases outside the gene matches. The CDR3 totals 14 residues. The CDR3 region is CASSVDRGNTEAFF. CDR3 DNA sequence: TGTGCCAGCAGTGTTGACAGGGGGAACACTGAAGCTTTCTTT.

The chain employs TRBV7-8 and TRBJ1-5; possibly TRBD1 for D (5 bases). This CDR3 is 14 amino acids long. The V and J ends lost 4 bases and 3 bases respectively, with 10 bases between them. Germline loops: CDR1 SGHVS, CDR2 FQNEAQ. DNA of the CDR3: TGTGCCAGCAGCTCACCGGGGCCCAATCAGCCCCAGCATTTT. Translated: CASSSPGPNQPQHF.

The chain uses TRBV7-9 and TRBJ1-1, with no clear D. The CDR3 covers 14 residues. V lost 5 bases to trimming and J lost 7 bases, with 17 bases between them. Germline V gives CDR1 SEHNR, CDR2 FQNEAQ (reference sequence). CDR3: CASSPQSNRDEAFF. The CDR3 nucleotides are TGTGCCAGCAGCCCACAATCCAACAGAGATGAAGCTTTCTTT.

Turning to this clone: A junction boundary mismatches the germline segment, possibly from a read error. In DNA, the CDR3 is TGTGCTAGCAGGCTCAGGGCCCCGAATCAGCCCCAGCATTTT. Encoded protein: CASRLRAPNQPQHF. The chain recombines TRBV7-7 with TRBJ1-5; a possible D gene is TRBD1 (5 bases). The germline CDR1 and CDR2 sequences are SSHAT and FNYEAQ (reference sequence). This CDR3 comprises 14 residues.

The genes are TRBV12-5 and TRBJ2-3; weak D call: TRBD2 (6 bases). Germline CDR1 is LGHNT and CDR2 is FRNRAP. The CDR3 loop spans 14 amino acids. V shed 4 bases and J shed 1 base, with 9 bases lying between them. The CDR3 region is CASGYGGGTDTQYF. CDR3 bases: TGTGCTAGTGGTTACGGAGGGGGCACAGATACGCAGTATTTT.

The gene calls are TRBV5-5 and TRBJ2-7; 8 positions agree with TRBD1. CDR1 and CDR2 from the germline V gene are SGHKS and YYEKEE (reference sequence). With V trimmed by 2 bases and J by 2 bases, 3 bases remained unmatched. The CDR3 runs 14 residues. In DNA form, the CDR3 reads TGTGCCAGCAGCTTTTTACAGGGGGCCTACGAGCAGTACTTC. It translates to CASSFLQGAYEQYF.

CDR3: CASSSRSRGWEGEKLFF. The CDR3 DNA reads as TGTGCCAGCAGCTCAAGATCCAGGGGATGGGAAGGTGAAAAACTGTTTTTT. This chain uses TRBV13 with TRBJ1-4; the D gene is possibly TRBD1 (6 bases). Germline CDR1 PRHDT, CDR2 FYEKMQ (reference sequence). This CDR3 contains 17 residues. The germline V and J ends were trimmed by 4 bases and 7 bases, with 22 bases remaining between them.

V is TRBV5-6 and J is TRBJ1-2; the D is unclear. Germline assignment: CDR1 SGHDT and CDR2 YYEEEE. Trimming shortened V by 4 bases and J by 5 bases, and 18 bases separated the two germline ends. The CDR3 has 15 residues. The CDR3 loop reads CASSVAARGFYGYTF. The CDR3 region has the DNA TGTGCCAGCAGCGTGGCCGCCCGGGGATTTTATGGCTACACCTTC. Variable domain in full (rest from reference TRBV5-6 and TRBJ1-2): DAGVTQSPTHLIKTRGQQVTLRCSPKSGHDTVSWYQQALGQGPQFIFQYYEEEERQRGNFPDRFSGHQFPNYSSELNVNALLLGDSALYLCASSVAARGFYGYTFGSGTRLTVV.

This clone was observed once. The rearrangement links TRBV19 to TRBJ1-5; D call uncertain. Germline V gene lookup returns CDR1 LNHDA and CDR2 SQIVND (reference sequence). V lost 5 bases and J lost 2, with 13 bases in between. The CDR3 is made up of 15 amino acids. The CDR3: CASSSRPLGNQPQHF. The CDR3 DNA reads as TGTGCCAGTAGTTCCCGTCCCCTCGGCAATCAGCCCCAGCATTTT.

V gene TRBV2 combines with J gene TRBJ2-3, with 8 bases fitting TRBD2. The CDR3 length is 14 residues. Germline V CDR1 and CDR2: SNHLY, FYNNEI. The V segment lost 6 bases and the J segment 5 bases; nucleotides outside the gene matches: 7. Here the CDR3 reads CASSGRGGVDTQYF. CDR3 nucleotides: TGTGCCAGCAGCGGTCGGGGGGGTGTAGATACGCAGTATTTT. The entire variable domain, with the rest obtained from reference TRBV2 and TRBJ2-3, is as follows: EPEVTQTPSHQVTQMGQEVILRCVPISNHLYFYWYRQILGQKVEFLVSFYNNEISEKSEIFDDQFSVERPDGSNFTLKIRSTKLEDSAMYFCASSGRGGVDTQYFGPGTRLTVL.

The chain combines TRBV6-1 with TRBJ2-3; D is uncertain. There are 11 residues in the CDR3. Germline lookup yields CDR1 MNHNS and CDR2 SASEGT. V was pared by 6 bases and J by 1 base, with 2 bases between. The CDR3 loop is CASRRTDTQYF. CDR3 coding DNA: TGTGCCAGCAGACGCACAGATACGCAGTATTTT.

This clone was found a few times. The chain's CDR3 is CASSGGYREAFF. The CDR3 DNA reads as TGTGCCAGCAGTGGGGGCTACAGGGAAGCTTTCTTT. The chain is built from TRBV2 and TRBJ1-1, with TRBD1 as a possible D gene (5 bases). This CDR3 spans 12 amino acids. The V gene lost 4 bases and the J gene lost 8 bases, with 11 bases spanning the gap. Germline lookup yields CDR1 SNHLY and CDR2 FYNNEI.

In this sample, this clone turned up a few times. The CDR3 DNA reads as TGTGCCAGCTCACCTCGAGGGCCTGAAATCTCTGGGGCCAACGTCCTGACTTTC. The encoded protein is CASSPRGPEISGANVLTF. This sequence joins TRBV18 and TRBJ2-6; TRBD2 is a possible D gene (5 bases). There are 18 residues in the CDR3. Trimming left V 3 bases short and J 0 bases short, with 15 bases between. Germline V gene lookup returns CDR1 KGHSH and CDR2 LQKENI.

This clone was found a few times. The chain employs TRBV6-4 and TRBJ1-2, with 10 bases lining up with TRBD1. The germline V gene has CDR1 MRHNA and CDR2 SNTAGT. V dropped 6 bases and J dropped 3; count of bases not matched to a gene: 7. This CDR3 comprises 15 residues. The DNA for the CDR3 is TGTGCCAGCAGCCTAAGGGGGACAGGGGACTATGGCTACACCTTC. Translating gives CASSLRGTGDYGYTF.

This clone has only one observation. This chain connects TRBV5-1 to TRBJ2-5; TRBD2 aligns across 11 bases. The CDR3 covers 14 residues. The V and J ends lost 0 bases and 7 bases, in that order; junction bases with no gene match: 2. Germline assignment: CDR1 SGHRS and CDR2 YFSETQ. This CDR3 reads CASSLVLAGGTQYF. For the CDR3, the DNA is TGCGCCAGCAGCTTGGTGCTAGCGGGGGGGACCCAGTACTTC.